These T cell receptor beta chains were read from a single sample in a study of blood T cell repertoires in COVID-19. Measured with immunoSEQ multiplex PCR; TCRdb has only the in-frame clones, and not every one. The sample consists of hundreds of thousands of clones, about 90% of them appearing once. Sequencing input: PBMCs or T cells enriched from blood (not recorded which). These receptors were obtained from a woman under 40 who had recovered from COVID-19. Both conserved end residues are part of each CDR3. Fields, in order: V gene, D gene, clone size, J gene, CDR3 protein, CDR3 DNA. D genes are given only for firm matches. Size is stated for part of the rows, as once, few or many counts, or as a class when the clone is expanded.

TRBV6-4	.	once	TRBJ1-1	CASSDGRGRAFF	TGTGCCAGCAGTGACGGGCGGGGGCGCGCTTTCTTT
TRBV29-1	TRBD2	.	TRBJ2-3	CSAGLAGGPNQGPDTQYF	TGCAGCGCAGGACTAGCGGGGGGACCCAATCAGGGACCGGATACGCAGTATTTT
TRBV6-5	.	.	TRBJ2-7	CASSYSQGRSYEQYF	TGTGCCAGCAGTTATTCCCAGGGCCGATCCTACGAGCAGTACTTC
TRBV15	.	.	TRBJ1-1	CATKTDMNTEAFF	TGTGCCACCAAGACAGACATGAACACTGAAGCTTTCTTT
TRBV5-1	.	.	TRBJ2-3	CASSYRHTSTDTQYF	TGCGCCAGCAGCTATCGACATACTAGCACAGATACGCAGTATTTT
TRBV3-1/TRBV3-2	.	.	TRBJ1-1	CASSQAAGTEAFF	TGTGCCAGCAGCCAAGCCGCCGGCACTGAAGCTTTCTTT
TRBV7-9	TRBD2	.	TRBJ2-7	CASSLGTSGGEPYEQYF	TGTGCCAGCAGCTTAGGGACTAGCGGGGGCGAGCCCTACGAGCAGTACTTC
TRBV5-1	TRBD1	.	TRBJ1-5	CASSSNRGRWNQPQHF	TGCGCCAGCAGCTCCAACAGGGGGCGGTGGAATCAGCCCCAGCATTTT
TRBV29-1	.	.	TRBJ2-2	CSARAGQGGTGELFF	TGCAGCGCAAGAGCCGGGCAGGGCGGCACCGGGGAGCTGTTTTTT
TRBV5-1	.	.	TRBJ2-5	CASSFPSGSQETQYF	TGCGCCAGCAGCTTCCCTTCTGGCAGCCAAGAGACCCAGTACTTC
TRBV7-6	TRBD1	.	TRBJ1-6	CASSPIGQGNSPLHF	TGTGCCAGCAGCCCTATCGGACAGGGGAATTCACCCCTCCACTTT
TRBV7-2	TRBD1	.	TRBJ2-7	CASRDRVVYEQYF	TGTGCCAGCCGGGACAGGGTGGTTTACGAGCAGTACTTC
TRBV5-4	.	.	TRBJ2-5	CASSLDPRETQYF	TGTGCCAGCAGCTTGGACCCGCGGGAGACCCAGTACTTC
TRBV6-5	TRBD1	.	TRBJ2-7	CASSNRDRGQQYF	TGTGCCAGCAGTAACCGGGACAGGGGCCAGCAGTACTTC
TRBV6-4	.	.	TRBJ1-1	CASSIYRVDTEAFF	TGTGCCAGCAGTATCTACAGGGTCGACACTGAAGCTTTCTTT
TRBV7-9	TRBD2	.	TRBJ2-1	CASSRPGLAGLDEQFF	TGTGCCAGCAGTCGACCGGGACTAGCGGGATTGGATGAGCAGTTCTTC
TRBV5-1	TRBD1	.	TRBJ1-3	CASSLMGQGTGNTIYF	TGCGCCAGCAGCTTGATGGGACAGGGAACTGGAAACACCATATATTTT
TRBV14	.	.	TRBJ2-7	CASSQAVTYEQYF	TGTGCCAGCAGCCAAGCGGTTACCTACGAGCAGTACTTC
TRBV18	.	.	TRBJ1-1	CASSPSAGEHTEAFF	TGTGCCAGCTCACCGTCGGCAGGGGAACACACTGAAGCTTTCTTT
TRBV5-4	.	.	TRBJ1-2	CASSLELETADYYGYTF	TGTGCCAGCAGCTTGGAGTTGGAGACAGCTGACTACTATGGCTACACCTTC
TRBV19	.	.	TRBJ1-4	CASSTGTTNEKLFF	TGTGCCAGCTCCACCGGGACAACTAATGAAAAACTGTTTTTT
TRBV28	.	.	TRBJ2-7	CASKAQGGDHEQYF	TGTGCCAGCAAGGCGCAGGGCGGGGATCACGAGCAGTACTTC